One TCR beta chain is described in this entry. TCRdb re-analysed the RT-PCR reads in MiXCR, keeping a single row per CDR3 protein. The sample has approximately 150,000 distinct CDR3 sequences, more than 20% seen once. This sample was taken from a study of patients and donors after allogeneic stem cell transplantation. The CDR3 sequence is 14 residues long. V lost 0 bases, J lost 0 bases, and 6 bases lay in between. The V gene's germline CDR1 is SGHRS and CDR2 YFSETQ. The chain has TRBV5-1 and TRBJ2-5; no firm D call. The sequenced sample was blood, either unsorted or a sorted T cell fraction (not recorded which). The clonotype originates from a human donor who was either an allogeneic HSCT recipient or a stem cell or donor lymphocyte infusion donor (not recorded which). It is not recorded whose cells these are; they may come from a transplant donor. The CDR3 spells CASSLVADQETQYF. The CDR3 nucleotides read TGCGCCAGCAGCTTGGTGGCGGACCAAGAGACCCAGTACTTC.